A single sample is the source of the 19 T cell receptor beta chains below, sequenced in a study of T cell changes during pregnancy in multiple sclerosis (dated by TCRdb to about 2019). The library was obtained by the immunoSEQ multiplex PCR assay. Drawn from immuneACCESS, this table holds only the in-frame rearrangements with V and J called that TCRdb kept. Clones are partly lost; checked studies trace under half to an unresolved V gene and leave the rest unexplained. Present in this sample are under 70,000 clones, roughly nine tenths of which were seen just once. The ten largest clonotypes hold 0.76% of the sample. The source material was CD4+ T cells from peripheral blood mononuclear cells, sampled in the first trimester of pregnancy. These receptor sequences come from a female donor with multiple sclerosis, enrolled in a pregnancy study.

The CDR3 region has the DNA TGCGCCAGCAGCTTGGGAGGGGGAGAGCAGTACTTC. Its translation: CASSLGGGEQYF. This chain uses TRBV5-1 with TRBJ2-7; the D gene is possibly TRBD1 (6 bases). The CDR3 has 12 residues. Per the germline V gene, CDR1 is SGHRS and CDR2 is YFSETQ. Trimming stripped 0 bases from V and 7 bases from J, with 8 bases between.

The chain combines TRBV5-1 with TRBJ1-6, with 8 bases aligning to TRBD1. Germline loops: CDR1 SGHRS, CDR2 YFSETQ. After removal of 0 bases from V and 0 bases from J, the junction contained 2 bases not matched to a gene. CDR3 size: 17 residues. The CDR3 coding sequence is TGCGCCAGCAGCTTGGGACAGGGGAGCTCCTATAATTCACCCCTCCACTTT. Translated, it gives CASSLGQGSSYNSPLHF.

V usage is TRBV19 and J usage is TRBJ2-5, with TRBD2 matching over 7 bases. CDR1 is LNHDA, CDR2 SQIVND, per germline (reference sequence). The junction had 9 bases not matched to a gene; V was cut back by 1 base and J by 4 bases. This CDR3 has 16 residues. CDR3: CASSIGEGRVGETQYF. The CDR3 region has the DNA TGTGCCAGTAGTATAGGGGAGGGCAGGGTAGGAGAGACCCAGTACTTC.

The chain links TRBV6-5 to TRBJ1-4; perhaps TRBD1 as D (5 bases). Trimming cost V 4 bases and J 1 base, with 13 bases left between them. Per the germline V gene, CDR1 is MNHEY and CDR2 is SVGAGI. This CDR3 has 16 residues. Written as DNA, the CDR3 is TGTGCCAGCAGTTTTTCTGGGGGGGAAACTAATGAAAAACTGTTTTTT. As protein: CASSFSGGETNEKLFF.

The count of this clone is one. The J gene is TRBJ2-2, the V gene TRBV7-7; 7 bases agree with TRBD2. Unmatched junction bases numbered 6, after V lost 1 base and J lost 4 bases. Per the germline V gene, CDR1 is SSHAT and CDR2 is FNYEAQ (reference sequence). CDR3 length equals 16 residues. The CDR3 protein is CASSLVAGDRTGELFF. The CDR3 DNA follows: TGTGCCAGCAGCTTAGTGGCGGGGGACCGCACCGGGGAGCTGTTTTTT.

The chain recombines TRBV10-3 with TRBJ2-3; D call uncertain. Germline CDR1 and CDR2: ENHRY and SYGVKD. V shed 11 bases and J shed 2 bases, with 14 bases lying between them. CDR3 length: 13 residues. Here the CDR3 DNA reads TGTGCCGCTGGCGGAAGTTTCACAGATACGCAGTATTTT. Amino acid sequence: CAAGGSFTDTQYF.

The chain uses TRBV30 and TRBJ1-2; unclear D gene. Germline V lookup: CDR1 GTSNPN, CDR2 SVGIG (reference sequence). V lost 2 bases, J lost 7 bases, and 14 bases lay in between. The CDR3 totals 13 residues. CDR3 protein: CAWSSLSKSGYTF. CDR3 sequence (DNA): TGTGCCTGGAGTTCCCTGAGTAAATCTGGCTACACCTTC.

This CDR3 reads CASSPGHPHYEQYF. In DNA, the CDR3 is TGTGCCAGCTCACCAGGGCACCCACACTACGAGCAGTACTTC. The V and J genes are TRBV18 and TRBJ2-7, with D unclear. V was shortened by 2 bases and J by 3 bases, with 11 bases between the two germline ends. The CDR3 extends over 14 amino acids. CDR1 is KGHSH and CDR2 is LQKENI in the germline V gene.

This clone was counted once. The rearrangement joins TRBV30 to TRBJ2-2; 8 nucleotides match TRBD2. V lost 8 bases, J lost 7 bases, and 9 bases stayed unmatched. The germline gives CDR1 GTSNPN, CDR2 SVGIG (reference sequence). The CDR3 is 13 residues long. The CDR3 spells CAHGRGAGGELFF. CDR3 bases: TGTGCCCACGGGCGGGGGGCCGGCGGGGAGCTGTTTTTT.

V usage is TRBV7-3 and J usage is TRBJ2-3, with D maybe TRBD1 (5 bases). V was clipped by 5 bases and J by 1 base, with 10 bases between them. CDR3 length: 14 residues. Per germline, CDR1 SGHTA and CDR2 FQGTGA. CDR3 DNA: TGTGCCAGCAGCCCCCAGGGTGGCACAGATACGCAGTATTTT. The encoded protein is CASSPQGGTDTQYF.

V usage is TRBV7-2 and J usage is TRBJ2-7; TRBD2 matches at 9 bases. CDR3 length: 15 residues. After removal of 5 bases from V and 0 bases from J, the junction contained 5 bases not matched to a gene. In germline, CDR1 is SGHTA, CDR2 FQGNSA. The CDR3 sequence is CASSQLAGSSYEQYF. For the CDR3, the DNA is TGTGCCAGCAGCCAACTAGCGGGCAGCTCCTACGAGCAGTACTTC.

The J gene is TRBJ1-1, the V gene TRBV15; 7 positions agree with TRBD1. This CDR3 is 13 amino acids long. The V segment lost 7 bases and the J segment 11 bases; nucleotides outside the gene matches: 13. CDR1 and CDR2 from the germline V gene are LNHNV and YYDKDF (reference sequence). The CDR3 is CATTPRQGPAAFF. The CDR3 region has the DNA TGTGCCACCACCCCTAGACAGGGACCGGCGGCTTTCTTT.

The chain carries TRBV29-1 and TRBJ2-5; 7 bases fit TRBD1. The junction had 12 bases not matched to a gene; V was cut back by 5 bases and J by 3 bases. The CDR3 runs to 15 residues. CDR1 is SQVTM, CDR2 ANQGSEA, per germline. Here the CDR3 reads CSVLKGPRGKETQYF. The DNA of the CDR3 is TGCAGCGTTTTAAAGGGGCCCAGGGGGAAAGAGACCCAGTACTTC.

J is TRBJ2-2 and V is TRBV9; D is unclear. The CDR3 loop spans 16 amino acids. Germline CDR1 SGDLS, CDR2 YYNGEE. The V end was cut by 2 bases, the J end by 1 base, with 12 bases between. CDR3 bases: TGTGCCAGCAGCGTCGCGGTGGGTGTGAACACCGGGGAGCTGTTTTTT. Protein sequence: CASSVAVGVNTGELFF.

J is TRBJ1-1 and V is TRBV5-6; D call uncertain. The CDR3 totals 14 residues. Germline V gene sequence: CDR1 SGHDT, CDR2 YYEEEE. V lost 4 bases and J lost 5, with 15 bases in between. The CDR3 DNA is TGTGCCAGCAGCACCCGGCCGCGAGGGACTGAAGCTTTCTTT. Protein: CASSTRPRGTEAFF.

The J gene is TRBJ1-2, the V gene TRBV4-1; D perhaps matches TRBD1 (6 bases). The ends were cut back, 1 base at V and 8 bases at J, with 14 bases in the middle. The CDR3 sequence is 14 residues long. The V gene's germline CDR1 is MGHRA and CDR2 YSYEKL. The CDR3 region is CASSQARQVGGYTF. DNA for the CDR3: TGCGCCAGCAGCCAAGCGCGACAGGTAGGCGGCTACACCTTC.

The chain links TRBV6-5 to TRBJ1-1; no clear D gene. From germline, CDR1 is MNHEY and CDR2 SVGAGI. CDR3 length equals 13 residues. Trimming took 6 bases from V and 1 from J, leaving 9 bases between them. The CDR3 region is CASSADWNTEAFF. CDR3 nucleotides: TGTGCCAGCAGCGCAGACTGGAACACTGAAGCTTTCTTT.

The CDR3 protein is CASSSITGGLTYNEQFF. The CDR3 DNA reads as TGTGCCAGCAGCAGCATCACGGGGGGGCTCACCTACAATGAGCAGTTCTTC. This rearrangement joins TRBV7-6 to TRBJ2-1, with 8 bases matching TRBD2. The trim removed 5 bases at V and 2 bases at J, leaving 11 bases unmatched. CDR1 SGHVS and CDR2 FNYEAQ come from the germline V gene. This CDR3 is 17 amino acids long. Drawing the rest from reference TRBV7-6 and TRBJ2-1, the complete variable domain is GAGVSQSPRYKVTKRGQDVALRCDPISGHVSLYWYRQALGQGPEFLTYFNYEAQQDKSGLPNDRFSAERPEGSISTLTIQRTEQRDSAMYRCASSSITGGLTYNEQFFGPGTRLTVL.

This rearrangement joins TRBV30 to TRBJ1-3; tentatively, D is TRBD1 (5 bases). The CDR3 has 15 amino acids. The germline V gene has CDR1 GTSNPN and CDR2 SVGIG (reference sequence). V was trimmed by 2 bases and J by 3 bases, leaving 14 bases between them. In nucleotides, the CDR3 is TGTGCCTGGAGTCTCTCAGGGAAAGATGGAAACACCATATATTTT. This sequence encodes CAWSLSGKDGNTIYF.